The 32 T cell receptor beta chains listed next were all sequenced from one sample in a study of early T cells in non-severe SARS-CoV-2 infection. TCRdb analysed the 5' RACE reads with MiXCR anew, one entry per CDR3 protein. The sample consists of about 84,000 distinct CDR3 sequences, around 10% of them appearing once. The specimen sequenced was whole blood. The receptors were sampled from an adult who was a healthcare worker with PCR-confirmed SARS-CoV-2 infection or an uninfected control (not recorded which).

This clonotype was seen ten or more times. The chain combines TRBV27 with TRBJ2-3; TRBD2 aligns across 15 bases. CDR3 length: 18 residues. The V and J ends lost 3 bases and 2 bases, in that order; junction bases with no gene match: 6. Germline V gives CDR1 MNHEY, CDR2 SMNVEV (reference sequence). The CDR3 sequence: CASSFMGLAGGTTDTQYF. CDR3 bases: TGTGCCAGCAGTTTTATGGGACTAGCGGGAGGTACCACAGATACGCAGTATTTT.

The chain combines TRBV5-1 with TRBJ2-3; TRBD1 might be the D (6 bases). Germline V gene data show CDR1 as SGHRS and CDR2 as YFSETQ. This CDR3 region has 14 residues. Between the trimmed V and J ends, which lost 4 bases and 3 bases, there was a span of 12 bases. CDR3 protein: CASSLQGFTDTQYF. The CDR3 nucleotides are TGCGCCAGCAGCCTACAGGGTTTTACAGATACGCAGTATTTT.

The chain joins TRBV6-2 or TRBV6-3 to TRBJ2-1; 7 bases are a match to TRBD1. V dropped 8 bases and J dropped 5; count of bases not matched to a gene: 6. Germline lookup yields CDR1 MNHEY and CDR2 SVGEGT. The CDR3 loop spans 13 amino acids. The CDR3 DNA sequence: TGTGCCAGCGCGAGACAGGGAAACAATGAGCAGTTCTTC. As protein: CASARQGNNEQFF.

V is TRBV5-6 and J is TRBJ1-4, with D possibly matching TRBD1 (6 bases). Germline V gene sequence: CDR1 SGHDT, CDR2 YYEEEE. This CDR3 spans 16 amino acids. Trimming left V 3 bases short and J 5 bases short, with 17 bases between. CDR3 protein: CASSYPDRRGNEKLFF. CDR3 coding DNA: TGTGCCAGCAGCTATCCGGACCGCAGGGGAAATGAAAAACTGTTTTTT.

This clonotype was recorded many times. The chain employs TRBV7-8 and TRBJ1-5; no firm D call. This CDR3 comprises 15 residues. V shed 8 bases and J shed 4 bases, with 18 bases lying between them. Germline V CDR1 and CDR2: SGHVS, FQNEAQ. The chain's CDR3 is CASSPRHGENQPQHF. The CDR3 nucleotides read TGTGCCAGCTCCCCCCGACACGGTGAGAATCAGCCCCAGCATTTT.

The chain joins TRBV5-6 to TRBJ2-3; D is undetermined. The V gene's germline CDR1 is SGHDT and CDR2 YYEEEE. The V end was cut by 7 bases, the J end by 5 bases, with 8 bases between. The length of the CDR3 is 11 residues. The CDR3 nucleotides are TGTGCCAGCCGAAAAAGAGATACGCAGTATTTT. Translated: CASRKRDTQYF.

As for this clonotype: A much more abundant neighbour one base away suggests this may be a read error. The V gene is TRBV11-2, the J gene TRBJ2-3; D possibly corresponds to TRBD1 (5 bases). Germline V gives CDR1 SGHAT, CDR2 FQNNGV. The CDR3 totals 13 residues. CDR3 residues: CASSFRQPDTRYF. The CDR3 DNA sequence: TGTGCCAGCAGCTTTCGACAGCCAGATACGCGGTATTTT.

This clonotype was seen repeatedly, ten times or more. This sequence joins TRBV29-1 and TRBJ1-1; the match to TRBD1 covers 7 bases. The CDR3 consists of 13 residues. CDR1 is SQVTM, CDR2 ANQGSEA, per germline. After removal of 5 bases from V and 0 bases from J, the junction contained 3 bases not matched to a gene. CDR3 DNA sequence: TGCAGCGTTTTGACAGGGATGAACACTGAAGCTTTCTTT. It codes for CSVLTGMNTEAFF.

The sample holds a few counts of this clonotype. This chain uses TRBV29-1 with TRBJ1-4; 7 bases agree with TRBD1. Trimming removed 6 bases from V and 7 bases from J; junction bases left unmatched: 8. The germline V gene encodes CDR1 SQVTM and CDR2 ANQGSEA. The CDR3 spans 13 residues. This CDR3 reads CSVRQGPSEKLFF. The DNA of the CDR3 is TGCAGCGTGCGACAGGGCCCTTCTGAAAAACTGTTTTTT.

V usage is TRBV7-2 and J usage is TRBJ2-1; D may correspond to TRBD1 or TRBD2 (5 bases each). Looked up from germline, CDR1 is SGHTA and CDR2 is FQGNSA. The CDR3 loop spans 15 amino acids. V lost 5 bases and J lost 7, with 18 bases in between. CDR3 loop: CASSPDPPEGNEQFF. CDR3 DNA sequence: TGTGCCAGCAGCCCTGACCCCCCCGAGGGGAATGAGCAGTTCTTC. Full variable domain (rest looked up from reference TRBV7-2 and TRBJ2-1): GAGVSQSPSNKVTEKGKDVELRCDPISGHTALYWYRQSLGQGLEFLIYFQGNSAPDKSGLPSDRFSAERTGGSVSTLTIQRTQQEDSAVYLCASSPDPPEGNEQFFGPGTRLTVL.

This chain joins TRBV5-1 and TRBJ1-2, with TRBD1 matching 8 bases. Germline CDR1 is SGHRS and CDR2 is YFSETQ. The CDR3 has 15 amino acids. V trimming: 4 bases; J trimming: 3 bases; junction bases outside the gene matches: 8. CDR3 nucleotide sequence: TGCGCCAGCAGCCCAGGGGGCATTCCCCACTATGGCTACACCTTC. Its protein product is CASSPGGIPHYGYTF.

This clonotype was detected ten times or more. The gene calls are TRBV11-2 and TRBJ2-1; TRBD2 aligns across 7 bases. The J segment lost 7 bases and the V segment lost 5 bases, leaving 5 bases of the junction unmatched. In germline, CDR1 is SGHAT, CDR2 FQNNGV. CDR3 length: 13 residues. CDR3 in amino acids: CASSLRLANEQFF. CDR3 in DNA: TGTGCCAGCAGCCTCCGACTAGCAAATGAGCAGTTCTTC.

A few counts support this clonotype. The rearrangement joins TRBV20-1 to TRBJ2-7; 11 bases are a match to TRBD1. Trimming cost V 1 base and J 3 bases; bases outside gene matches: 5. The CDR3 spans 15 residues. Per germline, CDR1 DFQATT and CDR2 SNEGSKA (reference sequence). The DNA of the CDR3 is TGCAGTGCTAGAGTCGCCGGGACAGGGGGCTACGAGCAGTACTTC. The encoded protein is CSARVAGTGGYEQYF.

The V and J genes are TRBV12-3 or TRBV12-4 and TRBJ2-3; possible D gene TRBD1, 6 bases. The CDR3 contains 19 residues. Trimming cost V 5 bases and J 2 bases, with 26 bases left between them. In nucleotides, the CDR3 is TGTGCCAGCAGTACCCCGGGCTACAGGGTAAATCAGGTCACAGATACGCAGTATTTT. Protein: CASSTPGYRVNQVTDTQYF.

This clonotype appeared many times. The chain combines TRBV6-5 with TRBJ1-3, with TRBD1 matching over 8 bases. This CDR3 comprises 19 residues. Trimming took 6 bases from V and 5 from J; bases not matched to a gene: 21. Germline values: CDR1 MNHEY, CDR2 SVGAGI. CDR3 residues: CASSLGQGGTNLNRNTIYF. CDR3 bases: TGTGCCAGCAGCCTTGGACAGGGCGGAACTAACCTAAACAGAAACACCATATATTTT.

This clonotype has ten or more counts. The rearrangement uses TRBV20-1 and TRBJ2-5; weak D call: TRBD1 (5 bases). The CDR3 is 13 residues long. V gave up 5 bases and J gave up 0 bases, with 10 bases separating them. Germline assignment: CDR1 DFQATT and CDR2 SNEGSKA (reference sequence). The CDR3 DNA follows: TGCAGTGCTCTGGACACCTACCAAGAGACCCAGTACTTC. Protein product: CSALDTYQETQYF.

V is TRBV3-1 and J is TRBJ2-2; D gene ambiguous. CDR1 LGHDT and CDR2 YNNKEL come from the germline V gene (reference sequence). This CDR3 is built from 12 residues. The V end was cut by 2 bases, the J end by 4 bases, with 2 bases between. The CDR3 reads CASSQSTGELFF. CDR3 DNA: TGTGCCAGCAGCCAATCCACCGGGGAGCTGTTTTTT.

This clonotype was counted ten times or more. The chain joins TRBV29-1 to TRBJ1-1; no definite D call. The CDR3 has 11 amino acids. Germline assignment: CDR1 SQVTM and CDR2 ANQGSEA. V lost 7 bases, J lost 4 bases, and 10 bases lay in between. This chain's CDR3 is CSAAPSTEAFF. In DNA form, the CDR3 reads TGCAGCGCCGCGCCGAGCACTGAAGCTTTCTTT.

This chain links TRBV7-8 with TRBJ2-7; perhaps TRBD1 as D (6 bases). The CDR3 covers 19 residues. V shed 5 bases and J shed 2 bases, with 28 bases lying between them. From germline, CDR1 is SGHVS and CDR2 FQNEAQ. CDR3 sequence (DNA): TGTGCCAGCAGCCCTAGCCCAGCCCGGACAGCGACTATAACCTACGAGCAGTACTTC. Protein sequence: CASSPSPARTATITYEQYF.

The chain carries TRBV6-5 and TRBJ2-1; TRBD2 matches 12 bases. The V and J ends lost 2 bases and 7 bases, in that order; junction bases with no gene match: 6. Per the germline V gene, CDR1 is MNHEY and CDR2 is SVGAGI. The CDR3 totals 16 residues. The CDR3: CASSYNLAGGDNEQFF. In nucleotides, the CDR3 is TGTGCCAGCAGTTACAACCTAGCGGGAGGGGATAATGAGCAGTTCTTC.

Only a few counts were recorded for this clonotype. J is TRBJ2-5 and V is TRBV2; perhaps TRBD2 as D (6 bases). The CDR3 is made up of 13 amino acids. V was pared by 3 bases and J by 3 bases, with 8 bases between. Germline V gives CDR1 SNHLY, CDR2 FYNNEI. DNA of the CDR3: TGTGCCAGCAGTGAGGGGAGGAAAGAGACCCAGTACTTC. Translated: CASSEGRKETQYF. Together with reference TRBV2 and TRBJ2-5, the CDR3 gives the full variable domain: EPEVTQTPSHQVTQMGQEVILRCVPISNHLYFYWYRQILGQKVEFLVSFYNNEISEKSEIFDDQFSVERPDGSNFTLKIRSTKLEDSAMYFCASSEGRKETQYFGPGTRLLVL.

A few counts support this clonotype. The chain is built from TRBV11-3 and TRBJ2-1, with D possibly being TRBD2 (6 bases). The CDR3 sequence is 15 residues long. With 2 bases removed from V and 4 bases from J, the gap between germline ends came to 12 bases. CDR1 is SGHNT and CDR2 is YENEEA in the germline V gene. CDR3 sequence: CASSLISGGYNEQFF. The DNA for the CDR3 is TGTGCCAGCAGCTTAATCAGCGGAGGGTACAATGAGCAGTTCTTC.

In this sample, this clonotype turned up once. This chain links TRBV11-1 with TRBJ2-7; no clear D gene. The CDR3 is made up of 14 amino acids. CDR1 and CDR2 (germline): SGHAT, FQDESV (reference sequence). The ends were cut back, 7 bases at V and 1 base at J, with 14 bases in the middle. The CDR3 DNA sequence: TGTGCCAGCAAAATGACGGCCAGTTCCTACGAGCAGTACTTC. Translating gives CASKMTASSYEQYF.

The chain recombines TRBV2 with TRBJ1-6, with 7 nucleotides matching TRBD1. CDR3 length equals 16 residues. From germline, CDR1 is SNHLY and CDR2 FYNNEI. Trimming cost V 6 bases and J 7 bases; bases outside gene matches: 12. The CDR3 is CASSETRDSLNSPLHF. In DNA form, the CDR3 reads TGTGCCAGCAGCGAAACCCGGGACAGCCTAAATTCACCCCTCCACTTT.

The gene calls are TRBV28 and TRBJ1-1; a weak D match, TRBD1 (6 bases). CDR3 length: 13 residues. The germline gives CDR1 MDHEN, CDR2 SYDVKM. V dropped 5 bases and J dropped 11 bases, with 18 bases sitting between them. This chain's CDR3 is CASSPPLVGGAFF. CDR3 coding DNA: TGTGCCAGCAGTCCGCCTCTCGTAGGGGGTGCTTTCTTT. The whole variable domain, filled in from reference TRBV28 and TRBJ1-1, reads DVKVTQSSRYLVKRTGEKVFLECVQDMDHENMFWYRQDPGLGLRLIYFSYDVKMKEKGDIPEGYSVSREKKERFSLILESASTNQTSMYLCASSPPLVGGAFFGQGTRLTVV.

This clonotype was detected only a few times. The J gene is TRBJ1-5, the V gene TRBV27; 8 bases match TRBD1. Trimming removed 10 bases from V and 5 bases from J; junction bases left unmatched: 7. Germline CDR1 is MNHEY and CDR2 is SMNVEV (reference sequence). The CDR3 spans 13 residues. CDR3 in amino acids: CATPTDRDQPQHF. The CDR3 bases are TGTGCCACCCCCACGGACAGGGATCAGCCCCAGCATTTT.

CDR3 DNA: TGCAGTGCTAGATCGGGAGGACAAGGTCGCGAGCAGTACTTC. This sequence encodes CSARSGGQGREQYF. The rearrangement uses TRBV20-1 and TRBJ2-7, with 7 bases identical to TRBD2. Germline lookup yields CDR1 DFQATT and CDR2 SNEGSKA (reference sequence). CDR3 length: 14 residues. Trimming removed 2 bases from V and 6 bases from J; junction bases left unmatched: 10.

Only a few counts were recorded for this clonotype. This chain joins TRBV29-1 and TRBJ2-1, with D possibly being TRBD1 or TRBD2 (7 bases each). CDR3 length: 14 residues. The ends were cut back, 8 bases at V and 3 bases at J, with 17 bases in the middle. From germline, CDR1 is SQVTM and CDR2 ANQGSEA. CDR3 residues: CSTSQGGNYNEQFF. CDR3 nucleotide sequence: TGCAGCACCTCTCAGGGGGGGAACTACAATGAGCAGTTCTTC.

The table lists this clonotype with a few counts. The chain has TRBV6-5 and TRBJ2-6; D is perhaps TRBD2 (5 bases). The CDR3 loop spans 15 amino acids. The V and J ends lost 2 bases and 2 bases respectively, with 7 bases between them. Germline CDR1 and CDR2: MNHEY and SVGAGI. The CDR3 nucleotides read TGTGCCAGCAGTTACGAGGGCGCTGGGGCCAACGTCCTGACTTTC. Amino acids: CASSYEGAGANVLTF.

J is TRBJ2-5 and V is TRBV6-1; 15 bases map to TRBD2. V lost 7 bases to trimming and J lost 5 bases; unmatched junction nucleotides: 8. CDR3 length: 16 residues. Looked up from germline, CDR1 is MNHNS and CDR2 is SASEGT. CDR3 DNA sequence: TGTGCCAGCAACGGACTAGCGGGAGGGACGCGGGAGACCCAGTACTTC. Amino acids: CASNGLAGGTRETQYF.

This clonotype was observed a few times. The rearrangement links TRBV20-1 to TRBJ2-7; 10 bases are shared with TRBD1. CDR3 length: 14 amino acids. V shed 5 bases and J 2 bases; nucleotides not matched to a gene: 6. CDR1 is DFQATT and CDR2 is SNEGSKA in the germline V gene (reference sequence). The CDR3 spells CSARSGTGAYEQYF. CDR3 bases: TGCAGTGCTCGTTCCGGGACAGGGGCCTACGAGCAGTACTTC.

The gene calls are TRBV5-1 and TRBJ2-2, with no clear D. Per germline, CDR1 SGHRS and CDR2 YFSETQ. The CDR3 totals 13 residues. V lost 7 bases to trimming and J lost 0 bases, with 7 bases between them. The CDR3 nucleotides read TGCGCCAGCGAACCTTCGAACACCGGGGAGCTGTTTTTT. Protein: CASEPSNTGELFF.